The clone carrying this T cell receptor beta chain was observed a few times. Its antigen remains unidentified. The sample originates from a study of T cell repertoires in cytomegalovirus infection. As for the study in general: In public TCR beta signatures, there were indications of both CMV infection and matching HLA type. Study results and caveats: The ex vivo response was dominated by HLA-C-restricted CMV-specific TCR beta clonotypes. Summed frequency of shared TCR beta families picked out CMV carriers who also had the relevant HLA.

TCRdb recomputed calls from the reads with MiXCR, one row per CDR3 protein. The sample has fewer than 550,000 distinct CDR3 sequences, roughly 12% seen once; the top ten hold 10%. The sequencing sample was made of PBMCs. This sequence was found in a human donor in good health (CMV status not recorded). Some clones in this sample may be carry-over from other donors' samples.

The CDR3: CASSVAGGRAEGDTQYF. The CDR3 nucleotides are TGTGCCAGCAGCGTAGCTGGGGGGAGGGCCGAGGGAGATACGCAGTATTTT. The V and J genes are TRBV9 and TRBJ2-3, with 7 bases aligning to TRBD2. The germline gives CDR1 SGDLS, CDR2 YYNGEE. The CDR3 has 17 amino acids. Trimming removed 0 bases from V and 5 bases from J; junction bases left unmatched: 12.